This TCR beta chain was captured by sequencing in a study of cytomegalovirus exposure and HLA in healthy donors. Study-wide results and caveats: A later analysis found that most CMV-associated TCR beta chains appeared HLA-restricted. In a later analysis, several top co-occurrence clusters appeared linked to parvovirus B19, influenza, CMV and Epstein-Barr virus.

On this clone itself: Its antigen is still unknown.

Use of 60 Vbeta and 13 Jbeta primers characterized the PCR. Produced via immunoSEQ multiplex PCR; TCRdb's table is partial and in-frame only. The sample has some 150,000 clones, roughly 72% seen once. Source material: PBMCs. The source is a woman aged 25 to 45 in good health and CMV-seropositive.

The CDR3 protein is CASSSAGEGYGYTF. The CDR3 region has the DNA TGTGCCAGCAGCTCAGCGGGGGAGGGATATGGCTACACCTTC. The rearrangement uses TRBV13 and TRBJ1-2; D possibly corresponds to TRBD1 (5 bases). Germline CDR1 and CDR2: PRHDT and FYEKMQ (reference sequence). This CDR3 comprises 14 residues. V was cut by 4 bases and J by 5 bases, with 14 bases left in between.